This T cell receptor beta chain was recovered during a study of cytotoxic CD8 clonotypes in ibrutinib-treated CLL. Libraries were prepared by immunoSEQ multiplex PCR; TCRdb keeps only in-frame clonotypes and omits some of them. The sample holds about 160,000 clones, around nine tenths seen once. CDR1 MNHNS and CDR2 SASEGT come from the germline V gene. The CDR3 is 16 amino acids. Trimming removed 1 base from V and 3 bases from J, with 16 bases in between. The material sequenced was PBMCs, taken at disease progression, from a patient treated with ibrutinib. The sequence was collected from a human donor with chronic lymphocytic leukemia. The chain carries TRBV6-1 and TRBJ2-7, with D tentatively TRBD1 (6 bases). CDR3 loop: CASSEGSTGGFYEQYF. The DNA for the CDR3 is TGTGCCAGCAGTGAAGGTTCGACAGGTGGTTTCTACGAGCAGTACTTC.